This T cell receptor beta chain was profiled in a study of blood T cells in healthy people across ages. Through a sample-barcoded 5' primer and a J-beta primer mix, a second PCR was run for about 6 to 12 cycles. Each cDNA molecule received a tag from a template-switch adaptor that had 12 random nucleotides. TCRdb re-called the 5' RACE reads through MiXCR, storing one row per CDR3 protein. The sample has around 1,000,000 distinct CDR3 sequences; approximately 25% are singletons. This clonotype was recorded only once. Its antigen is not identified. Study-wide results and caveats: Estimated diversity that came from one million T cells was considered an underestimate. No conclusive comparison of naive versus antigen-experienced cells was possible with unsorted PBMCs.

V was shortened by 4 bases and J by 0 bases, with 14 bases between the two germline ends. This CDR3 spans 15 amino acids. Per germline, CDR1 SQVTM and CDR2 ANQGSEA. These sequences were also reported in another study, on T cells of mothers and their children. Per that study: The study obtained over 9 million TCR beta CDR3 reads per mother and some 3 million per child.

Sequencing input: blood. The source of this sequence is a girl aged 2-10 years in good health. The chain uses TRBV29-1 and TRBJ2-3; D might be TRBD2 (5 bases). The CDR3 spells CSVVLDRGSTDTQYF. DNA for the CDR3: TGCAGCGTTGTATTAGACCGGGGTAGCACAGATACGCAGTATTTT.